Below, one TCR beta chain is given with its context. This CDR3 is 14 amino acids long. CDR1 LGHNT and CDR2 FRNRAP come from the germline V gene. Deletions cut 0 bases from V and 8 bases from J, with 11 bases between. PCR primers comprised 60 Vbeta and 13 Jbeta primers. The method was immunoSEQ multiplex PCR; TCRdb's version includes in-frame clones alone and lacks a portion of them. The repertoire consists of about 190,000 clones, with about four fifths occurring once and the leading ten covering 9.5% to 13%. The data were obtained in a study of cytomegalovirus exposure and HLA in healthy donors. Material: PBMCs. The TCR originated in a woman in her forties or fifties in good health and CMV-seropositive. The gene calls are TRBV12-5 and TRBJ2-1, with D possibly being TRBD2 (6 bases). The CDR3 coding sequence is TGTGCTAGTGGTTTGGTGGAGGGGTTCCATGAGCAGTTCTTC. It yields the protein CASGLVEGFHEQFF.